The 29 T cell receptor beta chains below come from one sample, sequenced in a study of T cell changes during pregnancy in multiple sclerosis. Method: immunoSEQ multiplex PCR; TCRdb's copy keeps in-frame clones and lacks some. The table shows some 70,000 clones, with 85% to 90% occurring only once. This specimen consisted of peripheral blood, obtained after pregnancy. The receptor set was obtained from a female donor in good health, enrolled as a control in a pregnancy study.

V is TRBV29-1 and J is TRBJ2-2; 10 nucleotides align to TRBD2. CDR1 is SQVTM and CDR2 is ANQGSEA in the germline V gene. The CDR3 is 17 amino acids. V dropped 1 base and J dropped 0; count of bases not matched to a gene: 5. CDR3 sequence (DNA): TGCAGCGTTGAAGGGACTAGCGGAGCCCCGAACACCGGGGAGCTGTTTTTT. Translating gives CSVEGTSGAPNTGELFF.

The chain is built from TRBV18 and TRBJ2-7; weak D call: TRBD2 (5 bases). The length of the CDR3 is 14 residues. Germline V gene data show CDR1 as KGHSH and CDR2 as LQKENI. The V end was cut by 3 bases, the J end by 4 bases, with 13 bases between. CDR3 protein: CASSPLEVAYEQYF. DNA of the CDR3: TGTGCCAGCTCACCCCTGGAGGTGGCGTACGAGCAGTACTTC.

Only one count was recorded for this clone. This chain joins TRBV2 and TRBJ2-7, with 9 nucleotides matching TRBD1. The V segment lost 8 bases and the J segment 3 bases; nucleotides outside the gene matches: 8. CDR3 size: 14 residues. The V gene's germline CDR1 is SNHLY and CDR2 FYNNEI. The CDR3 DNA reads as TGTGCCAGCGGAAGGACAGGGGCGCACTACGAGCAGTACTTC. Amino acids: CASGRTGAHYEQYF.

The genes are TRBV5-6 and TRBJ1-5; D uncertain. Germline V gene lookup returns CDR1 SGHDT and CDR2 YYEEEE. Trimming left V 4 bases short and J 8 bases short, with 13 bases between. This CDR3 comprises 13 residues. The CDR3 DNA follows: TGTGCCAGCAGCCCCGGGGTAGGGAAGCCCCAGCATTTT. Its translation: CASSPGVGKPQHF. The entire variable domain, with the rest obtained from reference TRBV5-6 and TRBJ1-5, is as follows: DAGVTQSPTHLIKTRGQQVTLRCSPKSGHDTVSWYQQALGQGPQFIFQYYEEEERQRGNFPDRFSGHQFPNYSSELNVNALLLGDSALYLCASSPGVGKPQHFGDGTRLSIL.

This clone came up a few times. The chain has TRBV7-2 and TRBJ1-6; D is uncertain. The germline V and J ends were trimmed by 6 bases and 10 bases, with 19 bases remaining between them. The CDR3 totals 15 residues. CDR1 and CDR2 (germline): SGHTA, FQGNSA. CDR3 nucleotides: TGTGCCAGCAGACCGGACCGCGGGTGGAAGTCACCCCTCCACTTT. It codes for CASRPDRGWKSPLHF.

This sequence joins TRBV2 and TRBJ2-3; 9 bases line up with TRBD1. Germline V CDR1 and CDR2: SNHLY, FYNNEI. The V gene end was trimmed by 9 bases and the J gene end by 3 bases; junction bases not matched to a gene: 7. The CDR3 covers 14 residues. The CDR3 here is CARAGTGRTDTQYF. The DNA for the CDR3 is TGTGCCAGGGCCGGGACAGGGCGGACAGATACGCAGTATTTT.

This sequence joins TRBV5-1 and TRBJ2-7; TRBD2 might be the D (5 bases). This CDR3 has 15 residues. Trimming stripped 0 bases from V and 7 bases from J, with 17 bases between. From germline, CDR1 is SGHRS and CDR2 YFSETQ. In DNA form, the CDR3 reads TGCGCCAGCAGCTTGGCGACGGGCCCCGGGGAGGAGCAGTACTTC. Residues: CASSLATGPGEEQYF.

The genes are TRBV19 and TRBJ2-1; no firm D call. Germline V gives CDR1 LNHDA, CDR2 SQIVND (reference sequence). This CDR3 spans 13 amino acids. Trimming pared 6 bases from V and 0 bases from J, leaving 6 bases between. The CDR3: CASRLSSYNEQFF. The CDR3 nucleotides are TGTGCCAGTAGGCTGAGCTCCTACAATGAGCAGTTCTTC.

The chain carries TRBV30 and TRBJ1-1; D remains ambiguous. CDR3 length: 10 amino acids. Germline lookup yields CDR1 GTSNPN and CDR2 SVGIG (reference sequence). V lost 3 bases and J 11 bases, leaving 10 bases between the germline ends. The CDR3 protein is CAWRNIVAFF. The DNA of the CDR3 is TGTGCCTGGAGGAACATTGTCGCTTTCTTT.

Here the CDR3 DNA reads TGTGCCTGGACGAAGGGGGGGCACACTGAAGCTTTCTTT. Translating it yields CAWTKGGHTEAFF. The genes are TRBV30 and TRBJ1-1; D is possibly TRBD1 (6 bases). The V end was cut by 4 bases, the J end by 3 bases, with 12 bases between. This CDR3 has 13 amino acids. The germline V gene has CDR1 GTSNPN and CDR2 SVGIG (reference sequence).

The chain combines TRBV11-2 with TRBJ2-1; 7 bases map to TRBD2. Looked up from germline, CDR1 is SGHAT and CDR2 is FQNNGV. V shed 0 bases, J shed 0 bases, and the junction held 8 bases outside the gene matches. The CDR3 consists of 18 residues. The CDR3 reads CASSLESSGGSSYNEQFF. Here the CDR3 DNA reads TGTGCCAGCAGCTTAGAATCTAGCGGAGGGAGCTCCTACAATGAGCAGTTCTTC.

The table lists this clone with a count of one. The rearrangement links TRBV10-1 to TRBJ1-5, with 8 bases aligning to TRBD1. This CDR3 comprises 15 residues. V shed 2 bases and J 3 bases; nucleotides not matched to a gene: 3. Germline values: CDR1 WNHNN, CDR2 SYGVQD (reference sequence). CDR3 in amino acids: CASSEGTGLNQPQHF. CDR3 DNA sequence: TGCGCCAGCAGTGAGGGGACAGGCCTCAATCAGCCCCAGCATTTT.

The gene calls are TRBV10-3 and TRBJ2-7; the match to TRBD2 covers 10 bases. The CDR3 is 15 amino acids. Germline values: CDR1 ENHRY, CDR2 SYGVKD. Trimming removed 6 bases from V and 2 bases from J; junction bases left unmatched: 7. The DNA for the CDR3 is TGTGCCATCAGCCCACAGCGGGAGGGCCCCTACGAGCAGTACTTC. Protein sequence: CAISPQREGPYEQYF.

This chain connects TRBV4-1 to TRBJ2-5; tentatively, D is TRBD2 (7 bases). The CDR3 runs to 15 residues. The germline CDR1 and CDR2 sequences are MGHRA and YSYEKL. Trimming stripped 1 base from V and 4 bases from J, with 13 bases between. The DNA of the CDR3 is TGCGCCAGCAGCCAAGTGGGGGGGCCTCGAGAGACCCAGTACTTC. Encoded protein: CASSQVGGPRETQYF.

This clone has more than one count but fewer than ten. This same CDR3 is encoded by further DNA sequences in the sample. This chain connects TRBV4-1 to TRBJ2-1; tentatively, D is TRBD2 (7 bases). With 0 bases removed from V and 0 bases from J, the gap between germline ends came to 12 bases. In germline, CDR1 is MGHRA, CDR2 YSYEKL. The CDR3 covers 17 residues. The CDR3 DNA sequence: TGCGCCAGCAGCCAAGATCCCGGGGGGCACTCCTACAATGAGCAGTTCTTC. Its protein product is CASSQDPGGHSYNEQFF.

The chain combines TRBV11-3 with TRBJ2-3; 8 positions match TRBD2. J lost 6 bases, V lost 1 base, and 6 bases had no gene match. The CDR3 spans 15 residues. CDR1 is SGHNT and CDR2 is YENEEA in the germline V gene. The CDR3 region is CASSLGAGGDDTQYF. The CDR3 nucleotides are TGTGCCAGCAGCTTAGGGGCGGGGGGAGACGATACGCAGTATTTT.

The rearrangement links TRBV27 to TRBJ2-1; 8 positions match TRBD2. CDR1 and CDR2 (germline): MNHEY, SMNVEV (reference sequence). V trimming: 2 bases; J trimming: 1 base; junction bases outside the gene matches: 4. This CDR3 has 16 amino acids. The CDR3 DNA reads as TGTGCCAGCAGTTTAAAGGGCGGGGGGTCCTACAATGAGCAGTTCTTC. Amino acids: CASSLKGGGSYNEQFF.

This rearrangement joins TRBV10-3 to TRBJ1-1, with D maybe TRBD1 (6 bases). Germline V gene data show CDR1 as ENHRY and CDR2 as SYGVKD. The CDR3 covers 15 residues. Trimming stripped 1 base from V and 4 bases from J, with 13 bases between. Written as DNA, the CDR3 is TGTGCCATCAGTGAGTTTCAGGGGAAGGCCACTGAAGCTTTCTTT. Amino acids: CAISEFQGKATEAFF.

The chain carries TRBV4-3 and TRBJ2-6; unclear D gene. The germline V gene encodes CDR1 LGHNA and CDR2 YSLEER. The CDR3 runs 17 residues. Between the trimmed V and J ends, which lost 0 bases and 1 base, there was a span of 10 bases. In DNA form, the CDR3 reads TGCGCCAGCAGCCAAGATTGGCGCGGATCTGGGGCCAACGTCCTGACTTTC. Amino acids: CASSQDWRGSGANVLTF.

The V gene is TRBV19, the J gene TRBJ1-1; TRBD1 aligns across 11 bases. CDR1 is LNHDA and CDR2 is SQIVND in the germline V gene (reference sequence). The CDR3 has 14 amino acids. V dropped 4 bases and J dropped 11; count of bases not matched to a gene: 9. The CDR3 bases are TGTGCCAGTAGTAAGGCGGGGGGACAGGGGGAGGCTTTCTTT. This codes for CASSKAGGQGEAFF.

The V gene is TRBV6-5, the J gene TRBJ1-2, with TRBD1 matching 8 bases. This CDR3 region has 16 residues. Germline loops: CDR1 MNHEY, CDR2 SVGAGI. The junction had 5 bases not matched to a gene; V was cut back by 2 bases and J by 0 bases. For the CDR3, the DNA is TGTGCCAGCAGTTACCGACCGACAGGGGCTAACTATGGCTACACCTTC. Amino acid sequence: CASSYRPTGANYGYTF.

This clone was observed a handful of times. V usage is TRBV19 and J usage is TRBJ2-7; 7 nucleotides align to TRBD2. Trimming removed 1 base from V and 4 bases from J; junction bases left unmatched: 1. Germline V lookup: CDR1 LNHDA, CDR2 SQIVND (reference sequence). CDR3 length: 13 residues. CDR3 bases: TGTGCCAGTAGTATAGCGGGAGGATACGAGCAGTACTTC. It encodes CASSIAGGYEQYF. The full variable domain, completed using reference TRBV19 and TRBJ2-7, is DGGITQSPKYLFRKEGQNVTLSCEQNLNHDAMYWYRQDPGQGLRLIYYSQIVNDFQKGDIAEGYSVSREKKESFPLTVTSAQKNPTAFYLCASSIAGGYEQYFGPGTRLTVT.

This chain uses TRBV18 with TRBJ1-1; D may be TRBD1 (6 bases). Trimming took 0 bases from V and 5 from J, leaving 10 bases between them. CDR3 size: 14 residues. Germline CDR1 reads KGHSH; CDR2 reads LQKENI. CDR3 sequence reads: CASSPPRGRTEAFF. The CDR3 DNA reads as TGTGCCAGCTCACCACCCAGGGGTCGGACTGAAGCTTTCTTT.

As concerns this clone: At one boundary the junction diverges from the germline segment, which might be a read error. The chain combines TRBV5-4 with TRBJ1-4; 8 positions match TRBD1. From germline, CDR1 is SGHNT and CDR2 YYREEE (reference sequence). The CDR3 consists of 16 residues. The CDR3 region has the DNA TGTGTCAGCAGCTCCCCAGGGGGCGGTTCTAATGAAAAACTGTTTTTT. This gives the protein CVSSSPGGGSNEKLFF.

This chain links TRBV27 with TRBJ2-1, with 9 bases aligning to TRBD1. V lost 6 bases and J lost 1; bases outside the gene matches: 4. The germline CDR1 and CDR2 sequences are MNHEY and SMNVEV (reference sequence). The CDR3 spans 15 residues. This CDR3 reads CASRQTGGSYNEQFF. CDR3 sequence (DNA): TGTGCCAGCAGGCAGACAGGGGGGTCCTACAATGAGCAGTTCTTC.

The genes are TRBV6-6 and TRBJ1-2; D is ambiguous. Germline V gives CDR1 MNHNY, CDR2 SVGAGI (reference sequence). V lost 0 bases and J lost 6, with 8 bases in between. The CDR3 runs to 13 residues. CDR3 sequence (DNA): TGTGCCAGCAGTTACTCCTCCGGGGATGGCTACACCTTC. This translates into CASSYSSGDGYTF.

The genes are TRBV15 and TRBJ1-2; D may be TRBD1 (5 bases). Germline CDR1 LNHNV, CDR2 YYDKDF (reference sequence). Trimming pared 0 bases from V and 5 bases from J, leaving 16 bases between. The CDR3 consists of 16 residues. Here the CDR3 reads CATSRDSGGDRYGYTF. The DNA for the CDR3 is TGTGCCACCAGCAGAGATTCTGGGGGGGATCGTTATGGCTACACCTTC.

J is TRBJ2-7 and V is TRBV6-5; D is possibly TRBD1 (6 bases). V lost 2 bases and J 3 bases, leaving 11 bases between the germline ends. This CDR3 region has 14 residues. Germline loops: CDR1 MNHEY, CDR2 SVGAGI. The CDR3 region has the DNA TGTGCCAGCAGTTACGGGTCAGGGGACTACGAGCAGTACTTC. It yields the protein CASSYGSGDYEQYF.

The V gene is TRBV6-6, the J gene TRBJ1-4; D ambiguous. Between the trimmed V and J ends, which lost 2 bases and 7 bases, there was a span of 11 bases. Germline CDR1 reads MNHNY; CDR2 reads SVGAGI (reference sequence). This CDR3 comprises 14 residues. The CDR3 region is CASSYAASLEKLFF. CDR3 sequence (DNA): TGTGCCAGCAGTTACGCGGCGTCGCTTGAAAAACTGTTTTTT.